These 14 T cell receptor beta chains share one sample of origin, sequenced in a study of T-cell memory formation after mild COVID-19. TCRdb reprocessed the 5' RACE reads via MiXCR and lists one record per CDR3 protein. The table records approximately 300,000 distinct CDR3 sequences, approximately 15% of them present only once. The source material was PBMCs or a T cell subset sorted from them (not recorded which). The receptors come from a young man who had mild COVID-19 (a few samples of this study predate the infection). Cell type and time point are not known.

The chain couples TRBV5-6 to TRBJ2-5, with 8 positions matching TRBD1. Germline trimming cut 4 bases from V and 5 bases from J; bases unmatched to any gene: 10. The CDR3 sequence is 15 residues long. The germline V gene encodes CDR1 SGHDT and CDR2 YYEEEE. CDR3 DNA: TGTGCCAGCAGCCTCCTGGACAGGGAGAAGGAGACCCAGTACTTC. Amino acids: CASSLLDREKETQYF.

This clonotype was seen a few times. The chain's CDR3 is CSVEGTSRPPTDTQYF. The CDR3 nucleotides read TGCAGCGTTGAAGGGACTAGCAGACCCCCCACAGATACGCAGTATTTT. V usage is TRBV29-1 and J usage is TRBJ2-3; TRBD2 matches at 8 bases. The V and J ends lost 1 base and 2 bases, in that order; junction bases with no gene match: 8. From germline, CDR1 is SQVTM and CDR2 ANQGSEA. CDR3 length equals 16 residues.

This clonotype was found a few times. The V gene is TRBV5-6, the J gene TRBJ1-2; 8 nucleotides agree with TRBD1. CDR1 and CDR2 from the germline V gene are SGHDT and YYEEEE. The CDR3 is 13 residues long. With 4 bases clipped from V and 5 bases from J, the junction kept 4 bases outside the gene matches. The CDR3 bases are TGTGCCAGCAGCCGGACAGGGACTTATGGCTACACCTTC. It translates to CASSRTGTYGYTF.

As DNA, the CDR3 is TGCGCCAGCAGCCAAACAGGGGCTCCTAATGAAAAACTGTTTTTT. The encoded protein is CASSQTGAPNEKLFF. The rearrangement uses TRBV5-1 and TRBJ1-4; 7 bases agree with TRBD1. The V segment lost 4 bases and the J segment 3 bases; nucleotides outside the gene matches: 6. This CDR3 spans 15 amino acids. CDR1 is SGHRS and CDR2 is YFSETQ in the germline V gene.

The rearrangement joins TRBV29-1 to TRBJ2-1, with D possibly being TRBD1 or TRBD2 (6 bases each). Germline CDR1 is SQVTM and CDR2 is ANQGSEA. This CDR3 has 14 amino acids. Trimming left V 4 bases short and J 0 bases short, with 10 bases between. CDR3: CSVAGASSYNEQFF. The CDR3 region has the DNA TGCAGCGTTGCGGGGGCGAGCTCCTACAATGAGCAGTTCTTC.

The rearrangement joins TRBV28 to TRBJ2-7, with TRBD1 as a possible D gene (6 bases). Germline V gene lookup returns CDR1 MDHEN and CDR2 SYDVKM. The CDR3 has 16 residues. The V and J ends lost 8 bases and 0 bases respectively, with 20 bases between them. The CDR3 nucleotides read TGTGCCAGCTATGCAGAGACAGGCGAGAGCTCCTACGAGCAGTACGTC. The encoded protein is CASYAETGESSYEQYV.

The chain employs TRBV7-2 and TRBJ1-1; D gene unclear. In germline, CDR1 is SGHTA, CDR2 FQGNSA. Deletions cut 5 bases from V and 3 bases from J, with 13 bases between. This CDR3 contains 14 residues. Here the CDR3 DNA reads TGTGCCAGCAGCCCCCTCGCCAGCCACACTGAAGCTTTCTTT. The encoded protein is CASSPLASHTEAFF.

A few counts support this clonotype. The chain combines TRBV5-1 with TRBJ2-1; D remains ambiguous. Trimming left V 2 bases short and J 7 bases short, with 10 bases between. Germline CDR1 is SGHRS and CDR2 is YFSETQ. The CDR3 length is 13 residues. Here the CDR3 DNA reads TGCGCCAGCAGCTTCCCTAGTGGGAATGAGCAGTTCTTC. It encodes CASSFPSGNEQFF.

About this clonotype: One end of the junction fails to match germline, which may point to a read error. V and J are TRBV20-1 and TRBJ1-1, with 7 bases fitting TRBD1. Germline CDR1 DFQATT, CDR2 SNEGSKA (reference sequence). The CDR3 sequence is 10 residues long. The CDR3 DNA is TGCAGTGCTAGAAGTAGGGGGCTGGTCTTT. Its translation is CSARSRGLVF.

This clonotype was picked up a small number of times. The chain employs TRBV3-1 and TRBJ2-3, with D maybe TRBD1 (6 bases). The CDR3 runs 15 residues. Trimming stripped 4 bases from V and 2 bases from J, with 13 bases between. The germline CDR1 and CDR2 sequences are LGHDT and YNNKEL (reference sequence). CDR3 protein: CASSPTGDFTDTQYF. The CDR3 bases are TGTGCCAGCAGCCCGACAGGTGATTTCACAGATACGCAGTATTTT.

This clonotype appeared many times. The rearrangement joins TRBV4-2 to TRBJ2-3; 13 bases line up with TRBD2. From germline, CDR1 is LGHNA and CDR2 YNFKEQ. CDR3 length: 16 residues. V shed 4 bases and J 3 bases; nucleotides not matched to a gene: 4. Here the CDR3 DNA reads TGTGCCAGCAGCCCTACTAGCGGGGGGGGGACAGATACGCAGTATTTT. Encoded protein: CASSPTSGGGTDTQYF.

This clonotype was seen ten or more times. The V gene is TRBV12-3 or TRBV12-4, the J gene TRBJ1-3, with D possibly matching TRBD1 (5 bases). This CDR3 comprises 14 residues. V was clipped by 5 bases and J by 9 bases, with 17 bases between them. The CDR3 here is CASSPGTGFFTIYF. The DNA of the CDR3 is TGTGCCAGCAGTCCCGGGACCGGGTTTTTCACCATATATTTT.

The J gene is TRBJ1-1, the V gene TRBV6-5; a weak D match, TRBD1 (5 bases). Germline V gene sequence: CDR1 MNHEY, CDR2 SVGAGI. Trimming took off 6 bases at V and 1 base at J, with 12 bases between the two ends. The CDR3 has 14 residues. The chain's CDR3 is CASSRPRGNTEAFF. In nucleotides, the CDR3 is TGTGCCAGCAGCCGCCCTAGGGGGAACACTGAAGCTTTCTTT.

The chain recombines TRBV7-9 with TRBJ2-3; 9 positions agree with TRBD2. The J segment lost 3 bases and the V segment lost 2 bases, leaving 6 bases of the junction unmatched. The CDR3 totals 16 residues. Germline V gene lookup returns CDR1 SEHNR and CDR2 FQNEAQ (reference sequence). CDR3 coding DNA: TGTGCCAGCAGCTTAATTGATAGCGGGGGTACAGATACGCAGTATTTT. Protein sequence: CASSLIDSGGTDTQYF.